Sequencing of this T cell receptor beta chain was carried out in a study of blood T cells in healthy people across ages. The CDR3 is made up of 14 amino acids. The junction had 4 bases not matched to a gene; V was cut back by 5 bases and J by 1 base. Germline V gene data show CDR1 as MDHEN and CDR2 as SYDVKM. With a J-beta primer mix and a sample-barcoded 5' primer, a second PCR ran 7 to 11 cycles. TCRdb reprocessed the 5' RACE reads via MiXCR and lists one record per CDR3 protein. Among over 600,000 distinct CDR3 sequences listed, roughly 56% were seen once. PBMCs numbering at least 6.5 million were isolated per sample. The total RNA that was extracted per sample amounted to at least 6 micrograms. This clonotype appeared a few times.

The sequence was obtained from a man aged 35 to 55 in good health. The J gene is TRBJ2-7, the V gene TRBV28; TRBD2 agrees at 8 bases. The material sequenced was blood. The CDR3 is CASSEAGVSYEQYF. In DNA, the CDR3 is TGTGCCAGCAGTGAAGCGGGAGTTTCCTACGAGCAGTACTTC.